The 4 T cell receptor beta chains in this list originate from one sample, sequenced in a study of response to subunit inactivated influenza vaccine. TCRdb itself ran the RT-PCR reads through MiXCR, one entry per CDR3 protein. The profile covers 590,000 or so distinct CDR3 sequences, with around 13% appearing a single time and less than 9% taken by the ten largest. Here the sequenced sample was PBMCs from blood, taken approximately 15 days before vaccination. These receptor sequences come from a man between 45 and 60 years old who received an inactivated influenza vaccine.

This clonotype came up many times. The chain carries TRBV20-1 and TRBJ2-1; D is perhaps TRBD2 (6 bases). V lost 6 bases and J lost 4, with 19 bases in between. The germline V gene encodes CDR1 DFQATT and CDR2 SNEGSKA (reference sequence). The CDR3 spans 15 residues. The DNA of the CDR3 is TGCAGTGCAAACCTGGGCGGGAATGGGTACAATGAGCAGTTCTTC. Amino acid sequence: CSANLGGNGYNEQFF.

This clonotype was recorded at least ten times. The chain uses TRBV28 and TRBJ1-1; D perhaps matches TRBD1 (5 bases). Trimming shortened V by 3 bases and J by 4 bases, and 9 bases separated the two germline ends. From germline, CDR1 is MDHEN and CDR2 SYDVKM. The CDR3 totals 13 residues. Here the CDR3 DNA reads TGTGCCAGCAGTTTCTCCGGGGGCACTGAAGCTTTCTTT. Translating gives CASSFSGGTEAFF.

The gene calls are TRBV14 and TRBJ1-5, with D perhaps TRBD1 (6 bases). Germline V lookup: CDR1 SGHDN, CDR2 FVKESK. The CDR3 is 15 amino acids. V was pared by 1 base and J by 3 bases, with 10 bases between. In nucleotides, the CDR3 is TGTGCCAGCAGCCAAGGGGGGACAAACAATCAGCCCCAGCATTTT. Encoded protein: CASSQGGTNNQPQHF.

This chain joins TRBV14 and TRBJ2-7; 11 bases are shared with TRBD2. The CDR3 runs 14 residues. Germline lookup yields CDR1 SGHDN and CDR2 FVKESK. V was pared by 2 bases and J by 9 bases, with 6 bases of the junction left unmatched. The CDR3 loop is CASSQSLAGGGQYF. As DNA, the CDR3 is TGTGCCAGCAGCCAAAGTCTAGCGGGAGGTGGGCAGTACTTC.